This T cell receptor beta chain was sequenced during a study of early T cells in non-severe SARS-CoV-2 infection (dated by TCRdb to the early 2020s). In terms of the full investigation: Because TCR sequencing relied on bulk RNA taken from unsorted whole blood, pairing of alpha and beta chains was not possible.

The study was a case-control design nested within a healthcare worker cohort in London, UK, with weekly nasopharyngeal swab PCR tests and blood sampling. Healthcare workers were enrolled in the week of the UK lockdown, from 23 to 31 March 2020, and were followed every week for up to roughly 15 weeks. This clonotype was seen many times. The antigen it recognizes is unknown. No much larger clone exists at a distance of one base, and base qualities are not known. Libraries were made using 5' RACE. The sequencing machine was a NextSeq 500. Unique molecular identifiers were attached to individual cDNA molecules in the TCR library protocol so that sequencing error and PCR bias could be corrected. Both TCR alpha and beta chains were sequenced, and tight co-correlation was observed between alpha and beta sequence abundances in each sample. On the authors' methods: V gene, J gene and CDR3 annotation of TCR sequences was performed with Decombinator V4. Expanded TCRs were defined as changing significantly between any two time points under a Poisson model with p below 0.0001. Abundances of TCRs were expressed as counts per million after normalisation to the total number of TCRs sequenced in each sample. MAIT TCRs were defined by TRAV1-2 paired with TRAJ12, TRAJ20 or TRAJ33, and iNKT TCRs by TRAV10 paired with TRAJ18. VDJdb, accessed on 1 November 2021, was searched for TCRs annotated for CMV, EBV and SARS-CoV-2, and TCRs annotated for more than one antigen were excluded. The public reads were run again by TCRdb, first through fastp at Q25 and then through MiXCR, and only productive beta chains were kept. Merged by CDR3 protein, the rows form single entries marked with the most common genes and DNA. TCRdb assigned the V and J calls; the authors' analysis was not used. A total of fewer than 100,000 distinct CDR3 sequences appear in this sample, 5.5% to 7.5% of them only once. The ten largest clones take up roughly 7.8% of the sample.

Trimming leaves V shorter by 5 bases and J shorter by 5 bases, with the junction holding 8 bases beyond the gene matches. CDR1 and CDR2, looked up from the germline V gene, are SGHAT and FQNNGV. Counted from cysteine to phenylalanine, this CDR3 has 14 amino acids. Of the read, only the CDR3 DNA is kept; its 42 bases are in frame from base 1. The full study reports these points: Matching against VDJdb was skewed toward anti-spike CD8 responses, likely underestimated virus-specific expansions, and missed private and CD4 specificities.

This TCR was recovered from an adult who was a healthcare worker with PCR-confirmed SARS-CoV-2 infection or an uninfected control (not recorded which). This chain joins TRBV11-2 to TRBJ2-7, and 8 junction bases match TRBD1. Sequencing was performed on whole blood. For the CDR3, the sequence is CASSPDRGRDEQYF. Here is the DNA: TGTGCCAGCAGCCCCGACAGGGGACGTGACGAGCAGTACTTC.